Described below is a single T cell receptor (beta chain) sequence and its context. In the study's own analysis: Researchers report that nucleated cell counts were estimated from reference gene primer amplification. Sequencing used immunoSEQ multiplex PCR; TCRdb keeps in-frame clones, though not all of them. From that table come the V and J calls and clone size; the DNA was used to work out D and trimming. This table has approximately 85,000 clones, roughly nine tenths appearing once. The sample originates from a study of blood T cell repertoires in COVID-19. The ends were cut back, 4 bases at V and 0 bases at J, with 10 bases in the middle. Germline CDR1 is LGHDT and CDR2 is YNNKEL (reference sequence). This CDR3 comprises 14 residues.

Sequenced sample: peripheral blood. The clonotype originates from a woman between 45 and 65 years old with active or convalescent COVID-19. The chain uses TRBV3-1 (or the pseudogene TRBV3-2) and TRBJ2-7; D is unclear. The CDR3 DNA is TGTGCCAGCAGCCGCGGCGCTAGCTCCTACGAGCAGTACTTC. It yields the protein CASSRGASSYEQYF.